A selection of T cell receptor beta chains follows, all from one sample in a study of Ad26.COV2.S vaccination and SARS-CoV-2 variants. The protocol was immunoSEQ multiplex PCR, while the TCRdb copy is restricted to in-frame clones and leaves out a portion. The profile covers 350,000 to 500,000 clones, with 70% to 90% appearing a single time and about 3.5% taken by the ten largest. Sequences were derived from peripheral blood, sampled in a trial of Ad26.COV2.S vaccine versus placebo. The origin of the receptors is a person aged 18-60 years who received the Ad26.COV2.S COVID-19 vaccine or a placebo. Both conserved end residues are part of each CDR3. Each record gives: J gene, D gene, clone size, V gene, CDR3 DNA, CDR3 protein. A D gene is named only where the DNA matches it firmly. Clone size is not always given. Where it is, it says once, few, many or a class for expanded clones.

J gene: TRBJ2-1; D gene: TRBD2; clone size: .; V gene: TRBV7-3; CDR3 DNA: TGTGCCAGCAGCCCCGGCGGGGGATCCTACAATGAGCAGTTCTTC; CDR3 protein: CASSPGGGSYNEQFF
J gene: TRBJ2-7; D gene: .; clone size: .; V gene: TRBV6-2/TRBV6-3; CDR3 DNA: TGTGCCAGCAGTTACTTGGGGGCCAACTACGAGCAGTACTTC; CDR3 protein: CASSYLGANYEQYF
J gene: TRBJ2-3; D gene: .; clone size: once; V gene: TRBV4-3; CDR3 DNA: TGCGCCAGCAGCCAAGATCTGCTAACGGCAGATACGCAGTATTTT; CDR3 protein: CASSQDLLTADTQYF
J gene: TRBJ1-1; D gene: .; clone size: .; V gene: TRBV27; CDR3 DNA: TGTGCCAGCAGCCCTCCCAATACCGCGGAAGCTTTCTTT; CDR3 protein: CASSPPNTAEAFF
J gene: TRBJ2-1; D gene: .; clone size: .; V gene: TRBV28; CDR3 DNA: TGTGCCAGCAGGACATACAATGAGCAGTTCTTC; CDR3 protein: CASRTYNEQFF
J gene: TRBJ2-7; D gene: .; clone size: .; V gene: TRBV5-5; CDR3 DNA: TGTGCCAGCAGCAATGGGCCGTCCTACGAGCAGTACTTC; CDR3 protein: CASSNGPSYEQYF
J gene: TRBJ2-5; D gene: .; clone size: .; V gene: TRBV5-5; CDR3 DNA: TGTGCCAGCAGCTTGGGTCCGGGACATGAGACCCAGTACTTC; CDR3 protein: CASSLGPGHETQYF
J gene: TRBJ1-4; D gene: .; clone size: .; V gene: TRBV7-2; CDR3 DNA: TGTGCCAGCAGCTTAGTCGGGCAGGTTGGTGAAAAACTGTTTTTT; CDR3 protein: CASSLVGQVGEKLFF
J gene: TRBJ2-7; D gene: TRBD1; clone size: many; V gene: TRBV5-4; CDR3 DNA: TGTGCCAGCAGCCCTGTGGGACAGGCGGACGAGCAGTACTTC; CDR3 protein: CASSPVGQADEQYF
J gene: TRBJ2-5; D gene: .; clone size: .; V gene: TRBV30; CDR3 DNA: TGTGCCTGGAGTGTCGGACAGCGGGAGACCCAGTACTTC; CDR3 protein: CAWSVGQRETQYF
J gene: TRBJ1-2; D gene: TRBD1; clone size: .; V gene: TRBV18; CDR3 DNA: TGTGCCAGCTCACCAGGACAGGGGGCGAAAATTAATGGCTACACCTTC; CDR3 protein: CASSPGQGAKINGYTF
J gene: TRBJ2-2; D gene: .; clone size: once; V gene: TRBV9; CDR3 DNA: TGTGCCAGCAGCCTAGGGACGGGGCAGGCCGGGGAGCTGTTTTTT; CDR3 protein: CASSLGTGQAGELFF
J gene: TRBJ1-2; D gene: .; clone size: .; V gene: TRBV19; CDR3 DNA: TGTGCCAGTAGTAATCAGGGAAGCTATGGCTACACCTTC; CDR3 protein: CASSNQGSYGYTF
J gene: TRBJ1-4; D gene: .; clone size: .; V gene: TRBV10-3; CDR3 DNA: TGTGCCATCAGTGAGGCCCCAGACGGGGAAAAACTGTTTTTT; CDR3 protein: CAISEAPDGEKLFF
J gene: TRBJ2-7; D gene: .; clone size: .; V gene: TRBV6-5; CDR3 DNA: TGTGCCAGCAGTTACTCTCCCAGTACGGGAGCCTACGAGCAGTACTTC; CDR3 protein: CASSYSPSTGAYEQYF
J gene: TRBJ1-2; D gene: .; clone size: .; V gene: TRBV11-2; CDR3 DNA: TGTGCCAGCCGGAGTGGGGCAGGCTATGGCTACACCTTC; CDR3 protein: CASRSGAGYGYTF
J gene: TRBJ2-3; D gene: TRBD1; clone size: .; V gene: TRBV30; CDR3 DNA: TGTGCCTGGAGTGTAGACAGGGCTCGGGATACGCAGTATTTT; CDR3 protein: CAWSVDRARDTQYF
J gene: TRBJ2-7; D gene: TRBD2; clone size: .; V gene: TRBV5-6; CDR3 DNA: TGTGCCAGCAGTTGGCGGGGGAACTCCTACGAGCAGTACTTC; CDR3 protein: CASSWRGNSYEQYF
J gene: TRBJ1-2; D gene: TRBD1; clone size: .; V gene: TRBV7-3; CDR3 DNA: TGTGCCAGCAGCTCCGGGACAGGGGGCTCTGGCTACACCTTC; CDR3 protein: CASSSGTGGSGYTF
J gene: TRBJ1-2; D gene: .; clone size: .; V gene: TRBV29-1; CDR3 DNA: TGCAGCGTTGAATCAGTTAACTATGGCTACACCTTC; CDR3 protein: CSVESVNYGYTF
J gene: TRBJ2-3; D gene: TRBD2; clone size: .; V gene: TRBV7-9; CDR3 DNA: TGTGCCAGCAGCCCTCTGAAGCGGGGGGGCCCCGATACGCAGTATTTT; CDR3 protein: CASSPLKRGGPDTQYF
J gene: TRBJ1-6; D gene: .; clone size: .; V gene: TRBV30; CDR3 DNA: TGTGCCTGGAGTGTACGAGGGGCAGGGATCTATAATTCACCCCTCCACTTT; CDR3 protein: CAWSVRGAGIYNSPLHF
J gene: TRBJ2-7; D gene: .; clone size: few; V gene: TRBV7-9; CDR3 DNA: TGTGCCAGCAGCGGTTTCTTGAGCAGGGGTGACGAGCAGTACTTC; CDR3 protein: CASSGFLSRGDEQYF
J gene: TRBJ1-6; D gene: .; clone size: .; V gene: TRBV5-1; CDR3 DNA: TGCGCCAGCAGCCTTGTTGGGGGGAGTTCACCCCTCCACTTT; CDR3 protein: CASSLVGGSSPLHF
J gene: TRBJ2-3; D gene: TRBD2; clone size: few; V gene: TRBV18; CDR3 DNA: TGTGCCAGCTCACCGCGGACTAGCGGGGGCACAGATACGCAGTATTTT; CDR3 protein: CASSPRTSGGTDTQYF
J gene: TRBJ2-1; D gene: TRBD1; clone size: .; V gene: TRBV7-2; CDR3 DNA: TGTGCCAGCAGCTTCGCCGGGACAGGGGGCCACAATGAGCAGTTCTTC; CDR3 protein: CASSFAGTGGHNEQFF
J gene: TRBJ2-2; D gene: .; clone size: .; V gene: TRBV15; CDR3 DNA: TGTGCCACCAGCAGAGGCCCGACAGGCCCCGGGGAGCTGTTTTTT; CDR3 protein: CATSRGPTGPGELFF
J gene: TRBJ2-3; D gene: .; clone size: .; V gene: TRBV6-2/TRBV6-3; CDR3 DNA: TGTGCCAGCAGTTACTCCCCCCGGCTTAGGGCTGGCACAGATACGCAGTATTTT; CDR3 protein: CASSYSPRLRAGTDTQYF
J gene: TRBJ2-3; D gene: TRBD2; clone size: .; V gene: TRBV7-7; CDR3 DNA: TGTGCTAGCAGCCCCGGGACTAGCGGGGCCGGGGGTACGCAGTATTTT; CDR3 protein: CASSPGTSGAGGTQYF